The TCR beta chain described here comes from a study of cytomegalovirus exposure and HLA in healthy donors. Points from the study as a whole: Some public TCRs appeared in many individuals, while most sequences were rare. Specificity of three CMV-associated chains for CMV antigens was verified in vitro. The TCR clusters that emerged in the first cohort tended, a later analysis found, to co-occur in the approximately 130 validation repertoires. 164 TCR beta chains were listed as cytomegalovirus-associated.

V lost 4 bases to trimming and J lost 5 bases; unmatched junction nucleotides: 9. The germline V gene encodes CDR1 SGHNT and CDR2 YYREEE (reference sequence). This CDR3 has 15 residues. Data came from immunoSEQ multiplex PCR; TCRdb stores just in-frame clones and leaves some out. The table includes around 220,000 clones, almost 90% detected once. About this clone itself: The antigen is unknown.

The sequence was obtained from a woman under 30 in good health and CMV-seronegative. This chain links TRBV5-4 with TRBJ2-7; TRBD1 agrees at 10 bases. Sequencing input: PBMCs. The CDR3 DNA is TGTGCCAGCAGCGCTGACGGGACAGGGGTACACGAGCAGTACTTC. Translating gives CASSADGTGVHEQYF.